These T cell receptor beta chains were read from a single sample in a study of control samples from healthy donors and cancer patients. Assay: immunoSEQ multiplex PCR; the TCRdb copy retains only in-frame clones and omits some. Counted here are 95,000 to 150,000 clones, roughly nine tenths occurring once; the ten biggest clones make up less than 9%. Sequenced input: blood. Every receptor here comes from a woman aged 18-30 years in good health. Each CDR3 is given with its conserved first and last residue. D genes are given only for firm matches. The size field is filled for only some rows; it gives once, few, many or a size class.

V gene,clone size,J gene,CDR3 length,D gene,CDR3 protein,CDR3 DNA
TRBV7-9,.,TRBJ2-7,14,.,CASSSGRSSYEQYF,TGTGCCAGCAGCTCGGGACGGAGCTCCTACGAGCAGTACTTC
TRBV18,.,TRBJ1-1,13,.,CASSPGVRTEAFF,TGTGCCAGCTCACCGGGGGTTAGGACTGAAGCTTTCTTT
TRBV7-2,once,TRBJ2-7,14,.,CASSLLGLSYEQYF,TGTGCCAGCAGCCTCTTGGGCCTCTCCTACGAGCAGTACTTC
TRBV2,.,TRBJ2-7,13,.,CASRRDSSYEQYF,TGTGCCAGCAGACGGGATTCCTCCTACGAGCAGTACTTC
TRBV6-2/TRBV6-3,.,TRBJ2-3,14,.,CASSPGDSGDTQYF,TGTGCCAGCAGTCCCGGGGACTCGGGAGATACGCAGTATTTT
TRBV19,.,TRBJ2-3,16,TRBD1,CASSIGRGLSTDTQYF,TGTGCCAGTAGTATTGGCAGGGGGCTGTCCACAGATACGCAGTATTTT
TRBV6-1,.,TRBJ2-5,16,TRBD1,CASSDYAGTGQETQYF,TGTGCCAGCAGTGACTACGCCGGGACAGGGCAAGAGACCCAGTACTTC
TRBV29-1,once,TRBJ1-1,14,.,CSVEDPLTNTEAFF,TGCAGCGTTGAAGATCCCTTAACCAACACTGAAGCTTTCTTT
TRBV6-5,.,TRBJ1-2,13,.,CASTPALNYGYTF,TGTGCCAGCACGCCAGCTCTGAACTATGGCTACACCTTC
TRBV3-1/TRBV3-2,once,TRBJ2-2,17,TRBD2,CASSQVGTSDNTGELFF,TGTGCCAGCAGCCAAGTAGGGACTAGCGATAACACCGGGGAGCTGTTTTTT
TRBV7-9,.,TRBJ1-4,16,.,CASSLNRGIGNEKLFF,TGTGCCAGCAGCCTTAACCGGGGGATTGGTAATGAAAAACTGTTTTTT
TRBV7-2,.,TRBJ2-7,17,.,CASSLAPSSGYSYEQYF,TGTGCCAGCAGCTTAGCTCCCTCATCAGGGTACTCCTACGAGCAGTACTTC
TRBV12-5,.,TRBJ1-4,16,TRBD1,CASGLETGNQREKLFF,TGTGCTAGTGGTTTGGAGACAGGGAATCAACGGGAAAAACTGTTTTTT
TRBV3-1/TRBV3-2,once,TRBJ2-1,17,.,CASSQDWEPYLYNEQFF,TGTGCCAGCAGCCAAGACTGGGAACCCTATCTTTACAATGAGCAGTTCTTC
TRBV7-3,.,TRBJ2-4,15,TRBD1,CASSPQTGGKNIQYF,TGTGCCAGCAGCCCCCAGACAGGGGGAAAAAACATTCAGTACTTC
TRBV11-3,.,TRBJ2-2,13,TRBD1,CASSITGAGELFF,TGTGCCAGCAGCATAACAGGGGCCGGGGAGCTGTTTTTT
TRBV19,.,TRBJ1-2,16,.,CASSIDGRPLNYGYTF,TGTGCCAGTAGTATAGACGGTAGACCCTTAAACTATGGCTACACCTTC
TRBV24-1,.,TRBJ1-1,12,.,CATSGPGTEAFF,TGTGCCACCAGCGGGCCGGGCACTGAAGCTTTCTTT
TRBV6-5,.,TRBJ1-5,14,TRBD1,CASGRQGGNQPQHF,TGTGCCAGCGGTCGACAGGGTGGCAATCAGCCCCAGCATTTT
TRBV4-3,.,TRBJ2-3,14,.,CASSSTGSTDTQYF,TGCGCCAGCAGCTCGACAGGTAGCACAGATACGCAGTATTTT
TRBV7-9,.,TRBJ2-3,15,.,CASSFAAPMAHTQYF,TGTGCCAGCAGCTTCGCGGCCCCAATGGCGCATACGCAGTATTTT
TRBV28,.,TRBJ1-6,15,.,CASEERQVFGSPLHF,TGTGCCAGCGAGGAGAGACAGGTCTTCGGTTCACCCCTCCACTTT
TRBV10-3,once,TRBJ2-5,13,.,CAIRRTSEETQYF,TGTGCCATCAGGAGGACGAGCGAAGAGACCCAGTACTTC
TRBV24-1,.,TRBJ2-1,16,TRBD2,CATSDFAGGSYNEQFF,TGTGCCACCAGTGATTTTGCGGGGGGATCCTACAATGAGCAGTTCTTC
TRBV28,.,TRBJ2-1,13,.,CASSFAGRNEQFF,TGTGCCAGCAGTTTCGCAGGGAGAAATGAGCAGTTCTTC
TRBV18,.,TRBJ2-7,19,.,CASSPLGFGERPSSYEQYF,TGTGCCAGCTCACCTTTGGGCTTTGGTGAGCGACCCAGCTCCTACGAGCAGTACTTC
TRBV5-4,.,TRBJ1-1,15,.,CASKGQQAVNTEAFF,TGTGCCAGCAAGGGACAACAGGCGGTAAACACTGAAGCTTTCTTT
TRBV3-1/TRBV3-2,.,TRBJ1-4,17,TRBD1,CASSQGDRGYTNEKLFF,TGTGCCAGCAGCCAAGGAGACAGGGGGTATACTAATGAAAAACTGTTTTTT
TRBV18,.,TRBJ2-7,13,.,CASSPGPTHEQYF,TGTGCCAGCTCACCAGGGCCGACACACGAGCAGTACTTC
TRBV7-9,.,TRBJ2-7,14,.,CASRRGWTKYEQYF,TGTGCCAGCAGGAGGGGCTGGACAAAGTACGAGCAGTACTTC
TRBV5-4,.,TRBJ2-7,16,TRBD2,CASSLDPSGGSYEQYF,TGTGCCAGCAGCTTGGACCCTTCGGGGGGCTCCTACGAGCAGTACTTC
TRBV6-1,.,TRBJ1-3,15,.,CASSESLYSGNTIYF,TGTGCCAGCAGTGAGTCCCTGTACTCTGGAAACACCATATATTTT
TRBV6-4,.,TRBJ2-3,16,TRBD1,CASSDSVDRATDTQYF,TGTGCCAGCAGTGACTCGGTGGACAGGGCCACAGATACGCAGTATTTT
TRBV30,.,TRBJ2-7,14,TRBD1,CAWSVGGQGSEQYF,TGTGCCTGGAGTGTTGGGGGACAGGGCAGCGAGCAGTACTTC
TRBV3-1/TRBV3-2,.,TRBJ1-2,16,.,CASSQGWGHRPYGYTF,TGTGCCAGCAGCCAAGGCTGGGGGCACAGGCCCTATGGCTACACCTTC
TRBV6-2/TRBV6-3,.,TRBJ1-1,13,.,CASSFTGTRIAFF,TGTGCCAGCAGCTTTACAGGGACAAGGATAGCTTTCTTT
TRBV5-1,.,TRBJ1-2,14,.,CASRRDTTNYGYTF,TGCGCCAGCAGGCGGGACACTACTAACTATGGCTACACCTTC
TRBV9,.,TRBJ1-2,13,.,CASSVSPWYGYTF,TGTGCCAGCAGCGTCTCCCCCTGGTATGGCTACACCTTC
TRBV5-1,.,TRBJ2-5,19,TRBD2,CASSLGGWRGGAPEETQYF,TGCGCCAGCAGCTTGGGCGGGTGGCGCGGGGGGGCCCCGGAAGAGACCCAGTACTTC
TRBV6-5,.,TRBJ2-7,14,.,CASKMLTVGYEQYF,TGTGCCAGCAAAATGTTGACCGTCGGCTACGAGCAGTACTTC